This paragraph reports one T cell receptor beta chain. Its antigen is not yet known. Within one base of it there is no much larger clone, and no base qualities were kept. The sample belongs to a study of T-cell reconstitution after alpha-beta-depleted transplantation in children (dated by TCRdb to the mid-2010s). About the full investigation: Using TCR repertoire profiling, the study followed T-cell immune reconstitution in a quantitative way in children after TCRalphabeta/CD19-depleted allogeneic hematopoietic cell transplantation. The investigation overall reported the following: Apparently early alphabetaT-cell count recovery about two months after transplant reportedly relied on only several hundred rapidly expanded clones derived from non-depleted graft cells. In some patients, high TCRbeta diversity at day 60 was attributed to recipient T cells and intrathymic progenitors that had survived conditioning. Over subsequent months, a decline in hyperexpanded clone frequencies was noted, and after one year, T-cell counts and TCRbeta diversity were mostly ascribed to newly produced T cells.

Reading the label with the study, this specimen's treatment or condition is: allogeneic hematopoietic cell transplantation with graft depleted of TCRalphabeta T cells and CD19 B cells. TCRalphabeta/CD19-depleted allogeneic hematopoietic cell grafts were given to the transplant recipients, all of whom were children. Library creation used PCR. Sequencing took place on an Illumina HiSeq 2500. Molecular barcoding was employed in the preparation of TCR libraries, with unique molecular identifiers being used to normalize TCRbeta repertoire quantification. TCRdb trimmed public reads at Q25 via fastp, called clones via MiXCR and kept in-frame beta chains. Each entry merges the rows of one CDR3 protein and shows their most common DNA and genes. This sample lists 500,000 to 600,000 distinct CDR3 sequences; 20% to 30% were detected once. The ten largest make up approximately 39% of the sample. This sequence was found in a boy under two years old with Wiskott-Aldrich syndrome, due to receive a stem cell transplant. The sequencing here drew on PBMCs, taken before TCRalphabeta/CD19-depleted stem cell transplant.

This receptor has the CDR3 CSVVGTLYEQYF. The nucleotide sequence reads as follows: TGCAGCGTTGTCGGGACCCTCTACGAGCAGTACTTC. This chain joins TRBV29-1 to TRBJ2-7, with the D call perhaps TRBD1 or TRBD2, as 5 bases match in each case. V loses 4 bases of germline sequence and J loses 3 bases, and the interval between the two ends is 10 bases. From the cysteine up to the phenylalanine, the CDR3 has a length of 12 residues. Solely the CDR3 DNA is kept, with 36 bases framed from the first base. Via the germline V gene, CDR1 is SQVTM and CDR2 ANQGSEA.